This TCR beta chain was observed in a study of CD8 T cells in ankylosing spondylitis. In its sample, this clonotype was seen many times. What it binds is not known. 5'-RACE, quantitative and with molecular barcodes, yielded the TCR beta libraries. In TCRdb, the 5' RACE reads were re-called with MiXCR into one record per CDR3 protein. The sample lists hundreds of thousands of distinct CDR3 sequences, roughly 12% seen once, with 6.8% in the top ten. Overall study results and limits: It appeared that ankylosing spondylitis blood was characterized by a TCR beta motif of roughly 8 highly homologous variants. Clones linked to the disease showed a CD8+ phenotype. They occurred at relatively low frequencies in peripheral blood.

V was clipped by 0 bases and J by 0 bases, with 5 bases between them. The CDR3 contains 14 residues. Germline V gives CDR1 ENHRY, CDR2 SYGVKD. The sequencing input was blood, either unsorted or a sorted T cell fraction (not recorded which). The chain combines TRBV10-3 with TRBJ2-5; no definite D call. The TCR comes from a male donor with ankylosing spondylitis. The CDR3 protein is CAISESAHQETQYF. CDR3 DNA sequence: TGTGCCATCAGTGAGTCGGCCCACCAAGAGACCCAGTACTTC.